The 4 T cell receptor beta chains in this list originate from one sample, sequenced in a study of cytomegalovirus exposure and HLA in healthy donors. Primers included in the PCR were 60 Vbeta and 13 Jbeta primers. Assay: immunoSEQ multiplex PCR; the TCRdb copy retains only in-frame clones and omits some. The sample consists of 80,000 or so clones, under 80% of them appearing once. What was sequenced was PBMCs. These receptors were taken from a man aged 60 to 75 in good health and CMV-seropositive.

This clone was picked up one time. The V call is TRBV30, the J call TRBJ1-1; 9 bases fit TRBD1. CDR3 length: 14 amino acids. Germline V gene sequence: CDR1 GTSNPN, CDR2 SVGIG (reference sequence). The trim removed 3 bases at V and 1 base at J, leaving 3 bases unmatched. Here the CDR3 DNA reads TGTGCCTGGAGGGGGACAGGGTCGAACACTGAAGCTTTCTTT. Amino acids: CAWRGTGSNTEAFF.

This clone was detected only once. The rearrangement joins TRBV7-9 to TRBJ1-2; D may be TRBD1 (6 bases). This CDR3 comprises 13 residues. Germline V gene data show CDR1 as SEHNR and CDR2 as FQNEAQ (reference sequence). The V and J ends lost 1 base and 8 bases respectively, with 11 bases between them. CDR3 nucleotide sequence: TGTGCCAGCAGCTTAGTAACAGGGAGAGGCTACACCTTC. Protein product: CASSLVTGRGYTF.

The genes are TRBV19 and TRBJ1-2, with TRBD1 identical over 10 bases. CDR3 size: 15 residues. V trimming: 5 bases; J trimming: 5 bases; junction bases outside the gene matches: 8. CDR1 LNHDA and CDR2 SQIVND come from the germline V gene (reference sequence). The CDR3 is CASSPRDRGWYGYTF. CDR3 in DNA: TGTGCCAGTAGTCCCCGGGACAGGGGTTGGTATGGCTACACCTTC.

This clone turned up a few times. This chain links TRBV10-2 with TRBJ2-7; D remains unclear. The V end lost 0 bases, the J end lost 3 bases, and 3 bases lay between the germline ends. Germline V lookup: CDR1 WSHSY, CDR2 SAAADI. CDR3 size: 12 residues. CDR3: CASSESSYEQYF. DNA for the CDR3: TGCGCCAGCAGTGAGTCTAGCTACGAGCAGTACTTC.